The 24 T cell receptor beta chains in this list originate from one sample, sequenced in a study of naive and memory T cell subsets. The SP2 primer and nested alpha and beta constant region primers amplified ligated cDNA in four rounds. MiXCR, run by TCRdb on the 5' RACE reads, gives a single entry per CDR3 protein. The sample gives about 48,000 distinct CDR3 sequences, approximately 4.8% of which show up once; around 0.84% is in the top ten. A UMI-containing oligonucleotide was joined by 3' ligation to the TCR cDNA template. Every receptor here comes from a female donor in good health.

This clonotype came up many times. The chain carries TRBV28 and TRBJ1-6, with a weak D call TRBD1 (6 bases). The CDR3 runs to 15 residues. Trimming cost V 11 bases and J 7 bases, with 21 bases left between them. The germline V gene encodes CDR1 MDHEN and CDR2 SYDVKM. CDR3 coding DNA: TGTGCCGGATCCACAGGGTTCTTCGCCAATTCACCCCTCCACTTT. Translated, it gives CAGSTGFFANSPLHF.

This clonotype was seen many times. The chain uses TRBV5-6 and TRBJ2-7; perhaps TRBD2 as D (5 bases). V was cut by 7 bases and J by 2 bases, with 10 bases left in between. The CDR3 contains 12 residues. In germline, CDR1 is SGHDT, CDR2 YYEEEE. The CDR3 nucleotides are TGTGCCAGCCAACGGGGAACCTACGAGCAGTACTTC. The encoded protein is CASQRGTYEQYF.

At least ten counts were recorded for this clonotype. The chain employs TRBV7-2 and TRBJ1-2; D is possibly TRBD1 (6 bases). Trimming cost V 1 base and J 2 bases, with 14 bases left between them. In germline, CDR1 is SGHTA, CDR2 FQGNSA. This CDR3 contains 16 residues. The chain's CDR3 is CASSLVGGLGNYGYTF. The CDR3 nucleotides read TGTGCCAGCAGCTTAGTAGGGGGGTTGGGGAACTATGGCTACACCTTC.

This clonotype was observed at least ten times. Here the CDR3 reads CASRGTGGTQPQHF. DNA of the CDR3: TGTGCCAGCAGGGGGACAGGGGGTACTCAGCCCCAGCATTTT. The chain has TRBV12-3 or TRBV12-4 and TRBJ1-5, with 11 bases fitting TRBD1. J lost 6 bases, V lost 6 bases, and 4 bases had no gene match. This CDR3 is 14 amino acids long.

This clonotype was seen at least ten times. J is TRBJ1-1 and V is TRBV5-4; maybe TRBD1 (6 bases). V lost 4 bases and J 1 base, leaving 14 bases between the germline ends. Germline assignment: CDR1 SGHNT and CDR2 YYREEE (reference sequence). The CDR3 sequence is 15 residues long. This CDR3 reads CASSPERGGNTEAFF. In DNA, the CDR3 is TGTGCCAGCAGCCCGGAGAGGGGGGGGAACACTGAAGCTTTCTTT.

This clonotype was recorded many times. The chain carries TRBV10-3 and TRBJ2-7, with a possible D match to TRBD1 (6 bases). Trimming took off 3 bases at V and 5 bases at J, with 17 bases between the two ends. Germline V gives CDR1 ENHRY, CDR2 SYGVKD. The CDR3 consists of 15 residues. CDR3 amino acids: CAISDEGDKRNEQYF. CDR3 DNA sequence: TGTGCCATCAGTGATGAAGGGGACAAGAGAAACGAGCAGTACTTC.

This clonotype was detected a few times. A clone one base away is much larger, so this may be a read error. V usage is TRBV2 and J usage is TRBJ2-7; 7 positions agree with TRBD2. In germline, CDR1 is SNHLY, CDR2 FYNNEI. The CDR3 length is 14 residues. Trimming took 7 bases from V and 5 from J; bases not matched to a gene: 11. For the CDR3, the DNA is TGTGCCAGCAAAACTAGCGTACGGGTCGACGAGCAGTACTTC. It is translated as CASKTSVRVDEQYF.

This clonotype was observed many times. In DNA form, the CDR3 reads TGTGCCAGCAGCAGGACCCGATATCAGCCCCAGCATTTT. Its protein is CASSRTRYQPQHF. This rearrangement joins TRBV7-2 to TRBJ1-5; D gene ambiguous. V dropped 5 bases and J dropped 5 bases, with 10 bases sitting between them. Germline loops: CDR1 SGHTA, CDR2 FQGNSA. The CDR3 totals 13 residues.

This clonotype was detected a few times. The chain combines TRBV12-3 or TRBV12-4 with TRBJ2-7; no clear D. The V gene lost 2 bases and the J gene lost 7 bases, with 12 bases spanning the gap. This CDR3 is built from 13 residues. CDR3 loop: CASSLSRASEQYF. The CDR3 DNA follows: TGTGCCAGCAGTTTAAGTCGAGCGAGTGAGCAGTACTTC.

This clonotype has only a few counts. The chain links TRBV10-3 to TRBJ2-7; D is ambiguous. CDR1 is ENHRY, CDR2 SYGVKD, per germline. The CDR3 length is 11 residues. V was cut by 10 bases and J by 0 bases, with 7 bases left in between. Here the CDR3 DNA reads TGTGCCACCTCTATCTCCTACGAGCAGTACTTC. Translated: CATSISYEQYF.

There are many counts of this clonotype. DNA of the CDR3: TGTGCCAGCAGCCAAGATCAGGCAAGCTCCTACGAGCAGTACTTC. This translates into CASSQDQASSYEQYF. V gene TRBV4-2 combines with J gene TRBJ2-7, with D unclear. Trimming took 0 bases from V and 0 from J, leaving 9 bases between them. Germline CDR1 is LGHNA and CDR2 is YNFKEQ. CDR3 length equals 15 residues.

This clonotype was counted ten times or more. V gene TRBV29-1 combines with J gene TRBJ2-7; D assignment may be TRBD1 or TRBD2 (5 bases each). Germline-derived CDR1 and CDR2 are SQVTM and ANQGSEA. CDR3 length: 12 residues. Deletions cut 4 bases from V and 3 bases from J, with 10 bases between. CDR3 loop: CSVGGNGYEQYF. CDR3 bases: TGCAGCGTTGGGGGGAATGGCTACGAGCAGTACTTC.

With respect to this clonotype: This sequence may be a read error, since a much larger clone differs from it by one base. The V gene is TRBV6-5, the J gene TRBJ1-3, with 11 nucleotides matching TRBD1. Germline CDR1 reads MNHEY; CDR2 reads SVGAGI. The CDR3 has 16 amino acids. The CDR3 DNA reads as TGTGTCAGCCGTCGGGACAGGGGGATAGATGGAAACACCATATATTTT. It encodes CVSRRDRGIDGNTIYF.

This clonotype was seen ten or more times. The chain links TRBV29-1 to TRBJ2-3, with 8 bases fitting TRBD2. Germline V gene lookup returns CDR1 SQVTM and CDR2 ANQGSEA. Germline trimming cut 7 bases from V and 6 bases from J; bases unmatched to any gene: 9. The CDR3 is 13 amino acids. Written as DNA, the CDR3 is TGCAGCGCCGACCGGGAGGGCCTGGATACGCAGTATTTT. It specifies CSADREGLDTQYF.

The sample holds many counts of this clonotype. V usage is TRBV29-1 and J usage is TRBJ2-2, with TRBD2 as a possible D gene (5 bases). CDR1 is SQVTM and CDR2 is ANQGSEA in the germline V gene. Trimming stripped 4 bases from V and 4 bases from J, with 13 bases between. This CDR3 comprises 14 residues. CDR3 amino acids: CSVGVSAGTGELFF. DNA of the CDR3: TGCAGCGTTGGGGTTAGTGCGGGCACCGGGGAGCTGTTTTTT.

The chain combines TRBV28 with TRBJ2-7, with 9 bases matching TRBD1. The CDR3 covers 15 residues. Germline CDR1 and CDR2: MDHEN and SYDVKM. J lost 0 bases, V lost 5 bases, and 5 bases had no gene match. The CDR3 DNA is TGTGCCAGCAGTCCCGGGACAGGGAGCTCCTACGAGCAGTACTTC. Its protein product is CASSPGTGSSYEQYF.

This clonotype has ten or more counts. The rearrangement joins TRBV7-9 to TRBJ2-3, with 11 bases that match TRBD2. The V segment lost 5 bases and the J segment 0 bases; nucleotides outside the gene matches: 4. Germline V gene data show CDR1 as SEHNR and CDR2 as FQNEAQ (reference sequence). CDR3 length: 16 amino acids. The CDR3 here is CASSPGLADSTDTQYF. CDR3 DNA: TGTGCCAGCAGCCCGGGACTAGCGGATAGCACAGATACGCAGTATTTT.

This clonotype was detected ten times or more. The gene calls are TRBV29-1 and TRBJ1-1; D unresolved. Germline assignment: CDR1 SQVTM and CDR2 ANQGSEA. CDR3 length equals 14 residues. The V end lost 3 bases, the J end lost 0 bases, and 11 bases lay between the germline ends. For the CDR3, the DNA is TGCAGCGTTGATGTAAAACAGTTGAACACTGAAGCTTTCTTT. Encoded protein: CSVDVKQLNTEAFF.

CDR3 amino acids: CASSVEVRIEAFF. DNA for the CDR3: TGTGCCAGCAGCGTAGAGGTTAGGATTGAAGCTTTCTTT. The chain carries TRBV9 and TRBJ1-1; D is unclear. The germline V gene has CDR1 SGDLS and CDR2 YYNGEE. Trimming left V 0 bases short and J 7 bases short, with 10 bases between. The CDR3 spans 13 residues.

Ten or more counts support this clonotype. For the CDR3, the DNA is TGCAGTGCTCCCGGGACTAGCGGGCGATACAATGAGCAGTTCTTC. Encoded protein: CSAPGTSGRYNEQFF. V and J are TRBV20-1 and TRBJ2-1, with 12 bases fitting TRBD2. The ends lost 5 bases at V and 4 bases at J; junction bases unmatched: 6. Germline-derived CDR1 and CDR2 are DFQATT and SNEGSKA (reference sequence). This CDR3 contains 15 residues.

This clonotype was observed many times. The chain employs TRBV4-2 and TRBJ2-7; a possible D gene is TRBD1 (7 bases). The germline V gene encodes CDR1 LGHNA and CDR2 YNFKEQ. This CDR3 region has 16 residues. V was trimmed by 2 bases and J by 6 bases, leaving 20 bases between them. CDR3 nucleotides: TGTGCCAGCAGCCAACTCCGGCAGAGCAGGGGGGCCGAGCAGTACTTC. Translation: CASSQLRQSRGAEQYF.

This clonotype was observed at least ten times. This chain joins TRBV29-1 and TRBJ2-1, with 8 nucleotides matching TRBD2. Germline V CDR1 and CDR2: SQVTM, ANQGSEA. This CDR3 has 12 amino acids. The V gene end was trimmed by 4 bases and the J gene end by 12 bases; junction bases not matched to a gene: 8. CDR3 amino acids: CSVVPAGDLQFF. CDR3 in DNA: TGCAGCGTTGTACCAGCGGGAGACTTGCAGTTCTTC.

In this sample, this clonotype turned up many times. This rearrangement joins TRBV4-1 to TRBJ2-2, with D hard to call. The CDR3 is 14 amino acids. The V gene's germline CDR1 is MGHRA and CDR2 YSYEKL. V lost 8 bases, J lost 10 bases, and 20 bases lay in between. The CDR3, as DNA: TGCGCCAGCCAGCCAAGGTTGAGTCAAGAGGAGCTGTTTTTT. Translation: CASQPRLSQEELFF.

This clonotype was recorded many times. This chain joins TRBV12-3 or TRBV12-4 and TRBJ2-7; 8 bases agree with TRBD1. The CDR3 is 17 amino acids. Trimming took 2 bases from V and 0 from J; bases not matched to a gene: 9. The CDR3 nucleotides read TGTGCCAGCAGTTTATATACAGGGGGAATTCCCTCCTACGAGCAGTACTTC. Translated, it gives CASSLYTGGIPSYEQYF.